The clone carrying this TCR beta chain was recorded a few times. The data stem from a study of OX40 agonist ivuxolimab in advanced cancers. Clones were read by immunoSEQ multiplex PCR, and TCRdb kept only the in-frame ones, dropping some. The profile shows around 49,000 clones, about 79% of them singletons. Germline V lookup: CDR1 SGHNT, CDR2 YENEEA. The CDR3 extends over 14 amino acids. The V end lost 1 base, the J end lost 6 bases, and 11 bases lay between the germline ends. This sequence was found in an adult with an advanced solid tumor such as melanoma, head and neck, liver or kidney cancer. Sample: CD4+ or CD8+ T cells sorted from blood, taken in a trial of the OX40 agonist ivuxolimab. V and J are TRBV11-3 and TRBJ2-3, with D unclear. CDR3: CASSLGPGADTQYF. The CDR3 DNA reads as TGTGCCAGCAGCTTAGGGCCGGGTGCGGATACGCAGTATTTT. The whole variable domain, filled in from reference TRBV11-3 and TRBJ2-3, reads EAGVVQSPRYKIIEKKQPVAFWCNPISGHNTLYWYLQNLGQGPELLIRYENEEAVDDSQLPKDRFSAERLKGVDSTLKIQPAELGDSAVYLCASSLGPGADTQYFGPGTRLTVL.